The sequence of this TCR beta chain was determined in a study of cytomegalovirus exposure and HLA in healthy donors. PCR employed 60 Vbeta and 13 Jbeta primers. Produced via immunoSEQ multiplex PCR; TCRdb's table is partial and in-frame only. The table has about 210,000 clones, over 75% seen once. Comments on this clone: The antigen remains undetermined.

Overall study results and limits: Most TCR beta V segments were productive about 87% or about 30% of the time in an earlier analysis. Several of the most significant clusters appeared linked to common viral pathogens, based on a later analysis.

The specimen sequenced was PBMCs. The clonotype originates from a woman aged 50 to 60 in good health and CMV-seropositive.

This CDR3 reads CASGRGQGANEQYF. The CDR3 DNA is TGTGCCAGCGGGCGGGGACAGGGGGCAAATGAGCAGTACTTC. V gene TRBV6-1 combines with J gene TRBJ2-7; 12 bases are shared with TRBD1. CDR3 size: 14 residues. With V trimmed by 8 bases and J by 7 bases, 9 bases remained unmatched. Germline V gene lookup returns CDR1 MNHNS and CDR2 SASEGT.